A selection of T cell receptor beta chains follows, all from one sample in a study of blood T cell repertoires in COVID-19. Clones were sequenced by immunoSEQ multiplex PCR, and TCRdb holds only the in-frame ones, with some missing. The sample lists 190,000 or so clones; about 90% were seen once. Input material: peripheral blood. The receptor source for this set is a woman aged 70-85 years with acute or convalescent COVID-19. The CDR3 runs from the conserved cysteine through the conserved F or W. The D gene is left open where the match is weak. The listing skips clone size in some rows; elsewhere it reads once, few, many or a size class.

>NA|TRBV19|NA|TRBJ1-5
CASSIEGRKTPQHF
TGTGCCAGTAGTATAGAGGGGAGGAAGACGCCCCAGCATTTT
>NA|TRBV3-1/TRBV3-2|NA|TRBJ2-7
CASSRGQTNGGEQYF
TGTGCCAGCAGCCGGGGACAGACCAACGGGGGCGAGCAGTACTTC
>TRBD1|TRBV20-1|NA|TRBJ1-4
CSASLRQGNPTNEKLFF
TGCAGTGCTAGTCTGCGACAGGGGAATCCAACTAATGAAAAACTGTTTTTT
>NA|TRBV10-3|NA|TRBJ1-1
CAISEGPGNVNTEAFF
TGTGCCATCAGTGAGGGGCCAGGGAATGTGAACACTGAAGCTTTCTTT
>TRBD1|TRBV6-1|NA|TRBJ1-5
CASSEMGQGIQPQHF
TGTGCCAGCAGTGAAATGGGACAGGGAATTCAGCCCCAGCATTTT
>NA|TRBV2|NA|TRBJ2-1
CASSELGGLYNEQFF
TGTGCCAGCAGTGAATTAGGCGGATTGTACAATGAGCAGTTCTTC
>TRBD1|TRBV5-4|NA|TRBJ2-2
CASSPGQGNTGELFF
TGTGCCAGCAGCCCCGGACAGGGGAACACCGGGGAGCTGTTTTTT
>NA|TRBV28|few|TRBJ2-3
CASSLNRGTDTQYF
TGTGCCAGCAGTCTAAACAGGGGCACAGATACGCAGTATTTT
>NA|TRBV5-1|once|TRBJ2-5
CASSSQGGQVSQYF
TGCGCCAGCAGCTCACAGGGGGGGCAAGTGTCCCAGTACTTC
>TRBD1|TRBV6-2/TRBV6-3|NA|TRBJ2-1
CASSDRDREFNEQFF
TGTGCCAGCAGTGACCGGGACAGGGAGTTCAATGAGCAGTTCTTC
>TRBD1|TRBV5-1|NA|TRBJ2-2
CASSEGTGTGDTGELFF
TGCGCCAGCAGCGAGGGGACCGGGACAGGGGACACCGGGGAGCTGTTTTTT
>NA|TRBV27|NA|TRBJ1-1
CASSLNGGKAFF
TGTGCCAGCAGTTTAAATGGGGGGAAAGCTTTCTTT
>TRBD2|TRBV5-4|NA|TRBJ2-3
CASSLAGGGDTQYF
TGTGCCAGCAGCTTAGCGGGGGGCGGAGATACGCAGTATTTT
>NA|TRBV19|NA|TRBJ1-1
CARNGHEGTEAFF
TGTGCCAGAAATGGGCATGAAGGCACTGAAGCTTTCTTT
>TRBD2|TRBV11-3|NA|TRBJ2-1
CASSSQTSGSYNEQFF
TGTGCCAGCAGCTCTCAGACTAGCGGGAGCTACAATGAGCAGTTCTTC
>TRBD1|TRBV19|NA|TRBJ1-4
CARSPRDRGLSEKLFF
TGTGCCAGAAGTCCCCGGGACAGGGGATTGAGTGAAAAACTGTTTTTT
>TRBD2|TRBV5-1|NA|TRBJ2-1
CASSMLAVGTDEQFF
TGCGCCAGCAGCATGCTAGCGGTCGGTACAGATGAGCAGTTCTTC
>NA|TRBV7-8|NA|TRBJ1-1
CASSSNRQQWGGLEAFF
TGTGCCAGCAGCTCCAATCGGCAGCAGTGGGGGGGACTTGAAGCTTTCTTT
>TRBD1|TRBV5-1|NA|TRBJ1-1
CASTLAGTANTEAFF
TGCGCCAGCACCCTTGCCGGGACAGCGAACACTGAAGCTTTCTTT
>TRBD1|TRBV6-5|once|TRBJ1-5
CASRGQGRNQPQHF
TGTGCCAGCAGGGGACAGGGGCGAAATCAGCCCCAGCATTTT
>NA|TRBV7-6|NA|TRBJ1-3
CASSLVPDRTSGNTIYF
TGTGCCAGCAGCTTAGTCCCCGACAGAACCTCTGGAAACACCATATATTTT
>TRBD1|TRBV5-6|NA|TRBJ2-5
CASSLGQGIRVETQYF
TGTGCCAGCAGCCTCGGACAGGGGATAAGGGTTGAGACCCAGTACTTC
>TRBD1|TRBV6-5|NA|TRBJ2-1
CASKGQTNEQFF
TGTGCCAGCAAGGGACAGACGAATGAGCAGTTCTTC
>TRBD1|TRBV6-5|NA|TRBJ1-1
CASMGQAHTEAFF
TGTGCCAGCATGGGACAGGCCCACACTGAAGCTTTCTTT
>NA|TRBV12-3/TRBV12-4|NA|TRBJ1-2
CATLREGSYGYTF
TGTGCCACGCTGCGAGAGGGATCCTATGGCTACACCTTC
>NA|TRBV4-3|NA|TRBJ1-4
CASSLGPGGREKLFF
TGCGCCAGCAGCCTGGGGCCGGGCGGCCGTGAAAAACTGTTTTTT
>TRBD1|TRBV13|once|TRBJ1-6
CASRQDRGDSPLHF
TGTGCCAGCAGACAGGACAGGGGGGATTCACCCCTCCACTTT
>TRBD1|TRBV19|NA|TRBJ2-5
CATMGQGRETQYF
TGTGCCACCATGGGACAGGGGAGGGAGACCCAGTACTTC
>TRBD1|TRBV19|NA|TRBJ1-1
CASSGRLGQGRAEAFF
TGTGCCAGTAGTGGTCGCTTAGGACAGGGAAGAGCTGAAGCTTTCTTT
>NA|TRBV5-6|NA|TRBJ2-4
CASSLVLTGAKNIQYF
TGTGCCAGCAGCTTGGTTCTTACAGGGGCCAAAAACATTCAGTACTTC
>TRBD1|TRBV5-1|NA|TRBJ1-2
CASSYGQATTDYGYTF
TGCGCCAGCAGCTATGGACAGGCGACAACCGATTATGGCTACACCTTC
>NA|TRBV19|NA|TRBJ2-2
CASSIQRGIGAGELFF
TGTGCCAGTAGTATTCAACGGGGGATAGGCGCCGGGGAGCTGTTTTTT
>TRBD2|TRBV18|NA|TRBJ2-2
CASSPLAGVTDTGELFF
TGTGCCAGCTCGCCGCTAGCGGGAGTGACGGACACCGGGGAGCTGTTTTTT